The 32 T cell receptor beta chains reported below all come from one sample, sequenced in a study of prognosis after radiotherapy for stage I lung cancer. Genomic DNA was subjected to two-round multiplex PCR for amplification of TCR beta CDR3. Primers were specific to each TRBV and TRBJ gene in first-round PCR. TCRdb re-called the multiplex PCR reads through MiXCR, storing one row per CDR3 protein. The table records about 25,000 distinct CDR3 sequences, around 34% of them present only once. The starting material was PBMCs, obtained before or after stereotactic body radiation therapy (not recorded which). The receptor set was obtained from a donor older than 45 with non-small cell lung cancer.

This clonotype has at least ten counts. At one end, the junction sequence differs from germline, possibly due to a read error. This chain links TRBV12-3 or TRBV12-4 with TRBJ2-7, with 7 bases aligning to TRBD1. There are 14 residues in the CDR3. The CDR3 DNA is TGCGCTACCGCCGGGACAGAAAACTCCTACGAGCAGTACTTC. This sequence encodes CATAGTENSYEQYF.

This clonotype was detected only a few times. This may be a read error, as it is one base from a much larger clone. V is TRBV7-9 and J is TRBJ2-7, with D possibly matching TRBD2 (6 bases). The CDR3 consists of 15 residues. Trimming removed 1 base from V and 7 bases from J, with 17 bases in between. Germline assignment: CDR1 SEHNR and CDR2 FQNEAQ (reference sequence). The CDR3 sequence: CASSLGGGLSGEQYF. The CDR3 bases are TGTGCCAGCAGCTTAGGCGGCGGACTATCTGGGGAGCAGTACTTC. Variable domain in full (rest from reference TRBV7-9 and TRBJ2-7): DTGVSQNPRHKITKRGQNVTFRCDPISEHNRLYWYRQTLGQGPEFLTYFQNEAQLEKSRLLSDRFSAERPKGSFSTLEIQRTEQGDSAMYLCASSLGGGLSGEQYFGPGTRLTVT.

The chain is built from TRBV6-2 or TRBV6-3 and TRBJ1-5; D is unresolved. Germline loops: CDR1 MNHEY, CDR2 SVGEGT. This CDR3 is 13 amino acids long. V was pared by 4 bases and J by 1 base, with 5 bases between. The chain's CDR3 is CASSFGSNQPQHF. The CDR3, as DNA: TGTGCCAGCAGTTTTGGGAGCAATCAGCCCCAGCATTTT.

This clonotype was detected many times. This chain joins TRBV28 and TRBJ2-4; D perhaps matches TRBD1 (5 bases). The germline V gene encodes CDR1 MDHEN and CDR2 SYDVKM. The ends were cut back, 2 bases at V and 0 bases at J, with 8 bases in the middle. There are 15 residues in the CDR3. CDR3 loop: CASSLLGPAKNIQYF. CDR3 DNA: TGTGCCAGCAGTTTACTGGGGCCAGCCAAAAACATTCAGTACTTC.

This chain links TRBV20-1 with TRBJ2-7, with TRBD2 matching over 13 bases. V lost 2 bases to trimming and J lost 4 bases; unmatched junction nucleotides: 2. Germline CDR1 DFQATT, CDR2 SNEGSKA (reference sequence). CDR3 size: 14 residues. The CDR3: CSARRLAGGYEQYF. The CDR3 nucleotides read TGCAGTGCTAGACGACTAGCGGGAGGATACGAGCAGTACTTC.

The sample holds many counts of this clonotype. The gene calls are TRBV19 and TRBJ2-5; D might be TRBD2 (5 bases). The CDR3 sequence is 14 residues long. The V end was cut by 1 base, the J end by 2 bases, with 8 bases between. Germline V gives CDR1 LNHDA, CDR2 SQIVND (reference sequence). The CDR3 sequence is CASSIGRTQETQYF. In DNA, the CDR3 is TGTGCCAGTAGTATAGGGAGGACTCAAGAGACCCAGTACTTC.

The J gene is TRBJ2-1, the V gene TRBV19; 7 bases map to TRBD1. Per the germline V gene, CDR1 is LNHDA and CDR2 is SQIVND (reference sequence). This CDR3 comprises 15 residues. V trimming: 3 bases; J trimming: 8 bases; junction bases outside the gene matches: 10. CDR3 bases: TGTGCCAGTAGTATGACAGGGCCCCGGGCATATGAGCAGTTCTTC. It specifies CASSMTGPRAYEQFF.

In this sample, this clonotype turned up many times. CDR3 residues: CASSYDWGNTEAFF. The CDR3 coding sequence is TGTGCCAGCAGTTACGATTGGGGGAACACTGAAGCTTTCTTT. The V gene is TRBV6-5, the J gene TRBJ1-1; D call uncertain. V gave up 2 bases and J gave up 1 base, with 8 bases separating them. This CDR3 comprises 14 residues. In germline, CDR1 is MNHEY, CDR2 SVGAGI.

The genes are TRBV12-3 or TRBV12-4 and TRBJ2-2, with D uncertain. V was clipped by 6 bases and J by 4 bases, with 9 bases between them. The CDR3 spans 13 residues. The CDR3, as DNA: TGTGCCAGCAGATCCGTTCCCACCGGGGAGCTGTTTTTT. This sequence encodes CASRSVPTGELFF.

This clonotype has more than one count but fewer than ten. The rearrangement links TRBV9 to TRBJ2-4; D is undetermined. CDR1 and CDR2 from the germline V gene are SGDLS and YYNGEE. CDR3 length: 11 residues. The V and J ends lost 3 bases and 6 bases respectively, with 4 bases between them. CDR3 sequence reads: CASSASNIQYF. In DNA form, the CDR3 reads TGTGCCAGCAGCGCCTCAAACATTCAGTACTTC.

Of note for this clonotype: A read error is likely here: a far larger clone is one base away. V gene TRBV2 combines with J gene TRBJ2-1, with 7 positions matching TRBD2. The V segment lost 8 bases and the J segment 8 bases; nucleotides outside the gene matches: 15. Germline V gene data show CDR1 as SNHLY and CDR2 as FYNNEI. The CDR3 covers 15 residues. CDR3 sequence reads: CASLSMIGRRDEQFF. The CDR3 DNA reads as TGTGCCAGCCTAAGTATGATCGGGAGGAGGGATGAGCAGTTCTTC. The full variable domain, its missing parts supplied by reference TRBV2 and TRBJ2-1, is EPEVTQTPSHQVTQMGQEVILRCVPISNHLYFYWYRQILGQKVEFLVSFYNNEISEKSEIFDDQFSVERPDGSNFTLKIRSTKLEDSAMYFCASLSMIGRRDEQFFGPGTRLTVL.

This rearrangement joins TRBV6-4 to TRBJ2-3; perhaps TRBD2 as D (5 bases). This CDR3 has 17 amino acids. Germline V gene data show CDR1 as MRHNA and CDR2 as SNTAGT. This CDR3 is CVPSCLLGEGGTDTQYF. The CDR3 bases are TGTGTCCCCTCGTGTCTATTGGGAGAGGGAGGCACAGATACGCAGTATTTT.

A remark on this clonotype: A much larger clone differs by one base, so this may be a read error. The chain carries TRBV20-1 and TRBJ1-2; a possible D gene is TRBD1 (6 bases). Between the trimmed V and J ends, which lost 3 bases and 8 bases, there was a span of 25 bases. CDR1 is DFQATT, CDR2 SNEGSKA, per germline (reference sequence). The CDR3 consists of 16 residues. DNA of the CDR3: TGCAGTGCTAGGGGTTTGGGAAAGGGACATTCCCTCGGCTACACCTTC. The encoded protein is CSARGLGKGHSLGYTF.

The genes are TRBV12-3 or TRBV12-4 and TRBJ1-6, with 7 positions matching TRBD1. With 5 bases clipped from V and 8 bases from J, the junction kept 12 bases outside the gene matches. This CDR3 comprises 16 residues. The CDR3 DNA sequence: TGTGCCAGCAGTCGGGGTGACAGGGTCTTTGATTCACCCCTCCACTTT. Protein product: CASSRGDRVFDSPLHF.

The rearrangement uses TRBV27 and TRBJ2-3; tentative D call: TRBD1 (6 bases). The CDR3 covers 16 residues. Germline CDR1 and CDR2: MNHEY and SMNVEV (reference sequence). V shed 6 bases and J shed 4 bases, with 20 bases lying between them. This CDR3 is CASSLRDRSLADTQYF. CDR3 nucleotide sequence: TGTGCCAGCAGCTTAAGAGACAGGTCCCTCGCAGATACGCAGTATTTT.

This clonotype has ten or more counts. Here the CDR3 DNA reads TGTGCCAGCAGCCCGGGGCCAGATACGCAGTATTTT. Encoded protein: CASSPGPDTQYF. The J gene is TRBJ2-3, the V gene TRBV6-2 or TRBV6-3, with D perhaps given as TRBD1 or TRBD2 (5 bases each). Trimming stripped 6 bases from V and 4 bases from J, with 8 bases between. Germline CDR1 reads MNHEY; CDR2 reads SVGEGT. This CDR3 spans 12 amino acids.

This clonotype was detected ten times or more. This sequence joins TRBV4-1 and TRBJ2-3; a possible D gene is TRBD1 (6 bases). Trimming shortened V by 4 bases and J by 0 bases, and 14 bases separated the two germline ends. This CDR3 is built from 16 residues. The germline gives CDR1 MGHRA, CDR2 YSYEKL. Written as DNA, the CDR3 is TGCGCCAGCAGCCCGAGGGCAGGGGCTAGCACAGATACGCAGTATTTT. Amino acids: CASSPRAGASTDTQYF.

The chain combines TRBV7-3 with TRBJ2-1; D gene ambiguous. This CDR3 has 13 residues. CDR1 is SGHTA and CDR2 is FQGTGA in the germline V gene. CDR3 loop: CSISLDGLNEQFF. The CDR3 DNA reads TGTTCCATCAGCCTTGATGGGCTCAATGAGCAGTTCTTC.

There are many counts of this clonotype. The chain is built from TRBV5-1 and TRBJ1-1; the D is unclear. V lost 2 bases and J lost 1, with 3 bases in between. The CDR3 extends over 12 amino acids. Per the germline V gene, CDR1 is SGHRS and CDR2 is YFSETQ. The CDR3 DNA reads TGCGCCAGCAGCTTACAGAACACTGAAGCTTTCTTT. Its protein product is CASSLQNTEAFF.

This clonotype has ten or more counts. The chain couples TRBV20-1 to TRBJ1-1, with D possibly TRBD1 on 6 matching bases. The CDR3 sequence is 14 residues long. Germline loops: CDR1 DFQATT, CDR2 SNEGSKA (reference sequence). V was trimmed by 3 bases and J by 6 bases, leaving 17 bases between them. The CDR3 nucleotides are TGCAGTGCTAGTTTAACAGGGAATGGAGCTGAAGCTTTCTTT. It yields the protein CSASLTGNGAEAFF.

This clonotype was seen repeatedly, ten times or more. The J gene is TRBJ2-5, the V gene TRBV16; 10 bases fit TRBD2. J was trimmed by 7 bases and V by 0 bases; bases with no gene match: 8. The CDR3 totals 16 residues. The germline CDR1 and CDR2 sequences are KGHSY and FQNENV. The CDR3, as DNA: TGTGCCAGCAGCCAATCGAGGGCTAGCGGGAGAGGGACCCAGTACTTC. Translation gives CASSQSRASGRGTQYF.

To note about this clonotype: With a much larger clone just one base away, this may be a read error. This chain connects TRBV7-2 to TRBJ1-2; 9 nucleotides line up with TRBD1. CDR1 is SGHTA, CDR2 FQGNSA, per germline. V lost 5 bases and J lost 9; bases outside the gene matches: 10. This CDR3 is built from 14 residues. The CDR3 DNA sequence: TGTGCCAGCAGCAACCGGGACAGGGCGATGAGCTACACCTTC. Its translation: CASSNRDRAMSYTF.

This chain uses TRBV11-3 with TRBJ2-3, with 7 bases matching TRBD2. The ends lost 7 bases at V and 8 bases at J; junction bases unmatched: 21. From germline, CDR1 is SGHNT and CDR2 YENEEA. The CDR3 has 17 amino acids. In DNA, the CDR3 is TGTGCCAGCATCTTTGGATCGGGCGGGAGCGGCGCGGGTACGCAGTATTTT. The encoded protein is CASIFGSGGSGAGTQYF. Together with reference TRBV11-3 and TRBJ2-3, the CDR3 gives the full variable domain: EAGVVQSPRYKIIEKKQPVAFWCNPISGHNTLYWYLQNLGQGPELLIRYENEEAVDDSQLPKDRFSAERLKGVDSTLKIQPAELGDSAVYLCASIFGSGGSGAGTQYFGPGTRLTVL.

This clonotype was found many times. The V call is TRBV14, the J call TRBJ1-3; tentatively, D is TRBD1 (5 bases). Germline V gives CDR1 SGHDN, CDR2 FVKESK. V lost 4 bases to trimming and J lost 10 bases, with 23 bases between them. CDR3 length equals 16 residues. The CDR3 spells CASSRGSIGAGGTIYF. The CDR3 coding sequence is TGTGCCAGCAGCCGGGGAAGCATCGGGGCCGGAGGGACCATATATTTT.

Ten or more counts support this clonotype. The chain is built from TRBV11-2 and TRBJ2-7; TRBD1 aligns across 11 bases. Germline V gene sequence: CDR1 SGHAT, CDR2 FQNNGV. V shed 3 bases and J 3 bases; nucleotides not matched to a gene: 4. The CDR3 has 15 amino acids. CDR3 loop: CASSFTGTGGYEQYF. CDR3 DNA sequence: TGTGCCAGCAGCTTCACCGGGACAGGGGGCTACGAGCAGTACTTC.

There are a few counts of this clonotype. A far larger clone is one base from this, pointing to a likely read error. This sequence joins TRBV6-9 and TRBJ1-5; a weak D match, TRBD1 (6 bases). V shed 4 bases and J shed 7 bases, with 11 bases lying between them. Germline V lookup: CDR1 MNHGY, CDR2 SVAAGI. The CDR3 is made up of 13 amino acids. The CDR3 region has the DNA TGTGCCAGCAGTTCAGGGGCTGTGCAGCCCCAGCATTTT. Encoded protein: CASSSGAVQPQHF.

This clonotype appeared a few times. This rearrangement joins TRBV12-5 to TRBJ1-1; D remains unclear. Germline V lookup: CDR1 LGHNT, CDR2 FRNRAP. This CDR3 has 13 residues. V was trimmed by 2 bases and J by 5 bases, leaving 9 bases between them. CDR3 region: CASGLSQWTEAFF. The CDR3 region has the DNA TGTGCTAGTGGTTTGTCTCAGTGGACTGAAGCTTTCTTT.

This clonotype has a count of ten or more. This chain uses TRBV4-1 with TRBJ2-1, with 9 bases identical to TRBD1. This CDR3 region has 16 residues. Germline trimming cut 0 bases from V and 15 bases from J; bases unmatched to any gene: 15. From germline, CDR1 is MGHRA and CDR2 YSYEKL. Written as DNA, the CDR3 is TGCGCCAGCAGCCAAGAGGGGGCCCCGGGACAGGGCGTATTGTTCTTC. Its protein product is CASSQEGAPGQGVLFF.

On this clonotype itself: Since a far larger clone is one base different, this is likely a read error. The final CDR3 position lacks the conserved phenylalanine or tryptophan, pointing to a likely read error. The J gene is TRBJ2-7, the V gene TRBV6-4; 10 nucleotides line up with TRBD1. Germline CDR1 and CDR2: MRHNA and SNTAGT. The V gene end was trimmed by 4 bases and the J gene end by 4 bases; junction bases not matched to a gene: 7. The CDR3 runs 15 residues. The CDR3 region has the DNA TGTGCCAGCAGTGGCGGGACAGGGGTGCGGTACGAGCAGTACTCC. This codes for CASSGGTGVRYEQYS.

The DNA for the CDR3 is TGTGCCAGCACCCTTAGCGGGAGAGTAACAGATACGCAGTATTTT. As protein: CASTLSGRVTDTQYF. This chain joins TRBV12-3 or TRBV12-4 and TRBJ2-3; 9 nucleotides match TRBD2. The J segment lost 3 bases and the V segment lost 7 bases, leaving 8 bases of the junction unmatched. The CDR3 loop spans 15 amino acids.

Comments on this clonotype: This could be a read error, since a much larger clone is one nucleotide away. V usage is TRBV20-1 and J usage is TRBJ1-3, with no clear D. Trimming stripped 7 bases from V and 6 bases from J, with 16 bases between. The CDR3 runs 13 residues. Looked up from germline, CDR1 is DFQATT and CDR2 is SNEGSKA (reference sequence). This CDR3 reads CSVQYGMTNTIYF. As DNA, the CDR3 is TGCAGTGTTCAGTACGGAATGACAAACACCATATATTTT.

This clonotype has at least ten counts. The rearrangement links TRBV5-1 to TRBJ1-2; the D is unclear. This CDR3 contains 14 residues. Germline assignment: CDR1 SGHRS and CDR2 YFSETQ. Trimming shortened V by 0 bases and J by 3 bases, and 9 bases separated the two germline ends. The CDR3 loop reads CASSLVGGHYGYTF. CDR3 sequence (DNA): TGCGCCAGCAGCTTGGTGGGTGGCCACTATGGCTACACCTTC.